This T cell receptor beta chain was identified in a study of tumor and adjacent non-tumor tissue in lung cancer. Study-wide background: There were 12 adenocarcinoma, 2 squamous cell carcinoma and 1 small cell lung cancer cases.

A modified ARM-PCR protocol with three rounds of nested PCR amplified TCRbeta. TCRdb passed the multiplex PCR reads through MiXCR, listing each CDR3 protein once. The sample yields tens of thousands of distinct CDR3 sequences, roughly 57% seen once. Study-wide results and caveats: Tumor repertoires had a smaller top 100 clone share than normal lung. Compared with tumor, normal lung showed significantly lower TCR diversity.

To note about this clonotype: What it binds is unknown.

RNA was extracted from bulk tissue without any cell sorting. This non-tumor lung sample came from over 3 cm beyond the tumor edge. Source material: distant non-tumor lung tissue. The receptor's source is a man aged 70-80 years with non-small cell lung cancer.

The CDR3 is CASRLHGEQFF. The CDR3, as DNA: TGTGCCAGCAGGCTACATGGAGAGCAGTTCTTC. This chain uses TRBV6-5 with TRBJ2-1, with no clear D. The germline V gene encodes CDR1 MNHEY and CDR2 SVGAGI. Trimming shortened V by 6 bases and J by 10 bases, and 10 bases separated the two germline ends. The CDR3 extends over 11 amino acids.